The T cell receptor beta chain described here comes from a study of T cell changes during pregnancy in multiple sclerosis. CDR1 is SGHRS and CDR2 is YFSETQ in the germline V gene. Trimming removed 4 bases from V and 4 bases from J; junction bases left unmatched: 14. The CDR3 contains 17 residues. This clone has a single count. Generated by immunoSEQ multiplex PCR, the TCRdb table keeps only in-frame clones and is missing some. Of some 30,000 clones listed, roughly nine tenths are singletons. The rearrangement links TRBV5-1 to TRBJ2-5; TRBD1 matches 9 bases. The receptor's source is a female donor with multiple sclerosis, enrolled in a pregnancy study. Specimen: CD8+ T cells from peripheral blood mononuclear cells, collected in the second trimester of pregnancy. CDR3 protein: CASSPNRDPDRGETQYF. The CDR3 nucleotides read TGCGCCAGCAGCCCGAACCGAGACCCGGACAGGGGAGAGACCCAGTACTTC.